The T cell receptor (beta chain) described here comes from a study of identical twins. Findings and caveats of the study: Twin sharing of out-of-frame TCR alpha was underestimated by models in monozygotic pairs.

The donor group consisted entirely of healthy Caucasians. This clonotype was detected a few times. The antigen is not known. Unique molecular identifiers were present on the cDNA, and a universal primer site came from template switching. MiXCR was run by TCRdb on the 5' RACE reads, yielding one entry per CDR3 protein. Among hundreds of thousands of distinct CDR3 sequences listed, approximately 24% were seen once. With 2 bases removed from V and 4 bases from J, the gap between germline ends came to 8 bases. Germline-derived CDR1 and CDR2 are KGHSH and LQKENI. CDR3 length: 13 amino acids. The same sample was also studied in work on T cells expressing NK-cell markers.

J is TRBJ1-2 and V is TRBV18; no reliable D call. The sample consisted of CD4+ T cells sorted from blood. This sequence originates from a young woman in good health. The CDR3 spells CASSPSGSYGYTF. CDR3 in DNA: TGTGCCAGCTCACCATCCGGGAGCTATGGCTACACCTTC.